These 8 T cell receptor beta chains originate from one sample sequenced in a study of blood T cell repertoires in COVID-19. Libraries were prepared by immunoSEQ multiplex PCR; TCRdb keeps only in-frame clonotypes and omits some of them. The sample holds approximately 110,000 clones; around nine tenths are singletons and the top ten take roughly 8.9%. The sequencing input was peripheral blood. These receptors were obtained from a woman in her seventies who had recovered from COVID-19.

The rearrangement links TRBV5-1 to TRBJ2-2; D is possibly TRBD2 (5 bases). Trimming removed 6 bases at V and 1 base at J, with 7 bases between. Germline-derived CDR1 and CDR2 are SGHRS and YFSETQ. There are 13 residues in the CDR3. CDR3: CASKRENTGELFF. The CDR3 region has the DNA TGCGCCAGCAAACGGGAGAACACCGGGGAGCTGTTTTTT. Together with reference TRBV5-1 and TRBJ2-2, the CDR3 gives the full variable domain: KAGVTQTPRYLIKTRGQQVTLSCSPISGHRSVSWYQQTPGQGLQFLFEYFSETQRNKGNFPGRFSGRQFSNSRSEMNVSTLELGDSALYLCASKRENTGELFFGEGSRLTVL.

This clone was seen a single time. The chain employs TRBV4-3 and TRBJ1-5, with 9 bases that match TRBD1. With V trimmed by 2 bases and J by 1 base, 3 bases remained unmatched. From germline, CDR1 is LGHNA and CDR2 YSLEER. The CDR3 extends over 16 amino acids. This chain's CDR3 is CASSQYRGQSNQPQHF. In DNA form, the CDR3 reads TGCGCCAGCAGCCAATACAGGGGGCAGAGCAATCAGCCCCAGCATTTT.

This clone was seen only once. The CDR3: CASRGGSQPETQYF. CDR3 in DNA: TGTGCCAGCAGAGGGGGAAGCCAGCCAGAGACCCAGTACTTC. V is TRBV11-2 and J is TRBJ2-5; tentative D call: TRBD1 (6 bases). The CDR3 extends over 14 amino acids. CDR1 and CDR2 (germline): SGHAT, FQNNGV. Trimming took off 6 bases at V and 4 bases at J, with 15 bases between the two ends.

The rearrangement links TRBV19 to TRBJ1-1; D is ambiguous. Germline-derived CDR1 and CDR2 are LNHDA and SQIVND (reference sequence). This CDR3 is 14 amino acids long. Deletions cut 4 bases from V and 1 base from J, with 10 bases between. CDR3 bases: TGTGCCAGTAGTACCCCCGCGGCGAACACTGAAGCTTTCTTT. Translating it yields CASSTPAANTEAFF.

The rearrangement links TRBV5-4 to TRBJ2-5, with no clear D. With 0 bases removed from V and 5 bases from J, the gap between germline ends came to 8 bases. CDR3 size: 13 residues. CDR1 is SGHNT and CDR2 is YYREEE in the germline V gene (reference sequence). CDR3 protein: CASSLALEETQYF. In nucleotides, the CDR3 is TGTGCCAGCAGCTTGGCCCTCGAGGAGACCCAGTACTTC.

This chain uses TRBV2 with TRBJ2-7; D is unclear. Germline CDR1 reads SNHLY; CDR2 reads FYNNEI. CDR3 length equals 14 residues. V lost 6 bases and J lost 1, with 13 bases in between. CDR3 sequence: CASRTFANSYEQYF. The CDR3 DNA reads TGTGCCAGCAGAACCTTTGCGAATTCCTACGAGCAGTACTTC.

This chain joins TRBV27 and TRBJ1-1; 9 bases are a match to TRBD1. The V gene's germline CDR1 is MNHEY and CDR2 SMNVEV (reference sequence). The length of the CDR3 is 13 residues. J gave up 6 bases and V 6 bases, and 5 bases lay outside the gene matches. The CDR3 coding sequence is TGTGCCAGCAGGCTTCGACAGGGGGCTGAAGCTTTCTTT. Amino acids: CASRLRQGAEAFF.

The V and J genes are TRBV29-1 and TRBJ2-1; possible D gene TRBD2, 5 bases. V was shortened by 8 bases and J by 8 bases, with 13 bases between the two germline ends. This CDR3 has 11 amino acids. In germline, CDR1 is SQVTM, CDR2 ANQGSEA. The DNA for the CDR3 is TGCAGCTCACGGACTGACGATGAGCAGTTCTTC. It yields the protein CSSRTDDEQFF.